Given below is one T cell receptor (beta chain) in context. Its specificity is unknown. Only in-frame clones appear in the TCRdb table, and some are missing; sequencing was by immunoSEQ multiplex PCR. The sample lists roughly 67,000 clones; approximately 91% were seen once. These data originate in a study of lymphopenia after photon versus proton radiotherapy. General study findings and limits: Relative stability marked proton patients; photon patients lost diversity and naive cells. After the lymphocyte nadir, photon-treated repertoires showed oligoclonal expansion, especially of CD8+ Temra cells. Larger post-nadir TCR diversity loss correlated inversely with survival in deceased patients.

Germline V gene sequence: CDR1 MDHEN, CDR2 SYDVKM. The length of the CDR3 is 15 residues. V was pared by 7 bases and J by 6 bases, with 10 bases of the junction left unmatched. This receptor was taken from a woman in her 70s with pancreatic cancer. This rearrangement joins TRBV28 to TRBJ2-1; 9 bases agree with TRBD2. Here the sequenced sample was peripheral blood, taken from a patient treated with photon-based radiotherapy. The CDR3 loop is CASKGGGRALNEQFF. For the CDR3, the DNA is TGTGCCAGCAAGGGGGGCGGGAGGGCCCTCAATGAGCAGTTCTTC.